The next 18 T cell receptor beta chains were all read from a single sample in a study of cytomegalovirus exposure and HLA in healthy donors. Vbeta (60) and Jbeta (13) primers were used in the PCR. The assay was immunoSEQ multiplex PCR, and TCRdb's table has in-frame clones only and misses some. The sample holds roughly 54,000 clones. The sequencing sample was made of PBMCs. These receptors all stem from a young woman in good health and CMV-seropositive.

The chain employs TRBV13 and TRBJ2-7, with TRBD2 matching 16 bases. The ends lost 4 bases at V and 3 bases at J; junction bases unmatched: 9. CDR1 and CDR2 from the germline V gene are PRHDT and FYEKMQ (reference sequence). The CDR3 sequence is 18 residues long. The CDR3 sequence: CASSSRGTSGGDVYEQYF. DNA for the CDR3: TGTGCCAGCAGCTCTAGGGGGACTAGCGGGGGGGATGTCTACGAGCAGTACTTC.

The chain uses TRBV5-1 and TRBJ2-3; 8 nucleotides agree with TRBD2. CDR1 is SGHRS, CDR2 YFSETQ, per germline. J lost 2 bases, V lost 0 bases, and 2 bases had no gene match. The CDR3 runs to 15 residues. CDR3 in amino acids: CASSLEAGATDTQYF. The CDR3 DNA reads as TGCGCCAGCAGCTTGGAAGCGGGGGCCACAGATACGCAGTATTTT.

V gene TRBV18 combines with J gene TRBJ2-3; 8 nucleotides match TRBD2. This CDR3 is built from 17 residues. The junction had 10 bases not matched to a gene; V was cut back by 3 bases and J by 2 bases. CDR1 and CDR2 (germline): KGHSH, LQKENI. The DNA of the CDR3 is TGTGCCAGCTCACCCCCCGAAAAGCGGGGGACCACAGATACGCAGTATTTT. Protein: CASSPPEKRGTTDTQYF.

The V and J genes are TRBV5-1 and TRBJ1-1; 7 bases are a match to TRBD1. CDR1 is SGHRS, CDR2 YFSETQ, per germline. The ends lost 4 bases at V and 1 base at J; junction bases unmatched: 4. The CDR3 sequence is 14 residues long. The CDR3 reads CASSKQGSNTEAFF. CDR3 DNA sequence: TGCGCCAGCAGCAAACAGGGGTCGAACACTGAAGCTTTCTTT.

The gene calls are TRBV4-1 and TRBJ1-4, with D possibly matching TRBD1 (6 bases). V dropped 0 bases and J dropped 8 bases, with 22 bases sitting between them. The CDR3 is made up of 18 amino acids. The germline CDR1 and CDR2 sequences are MGHRA and YSYEKL. CDR3 DNA: TGCGCCAGCAGCCAAGAAGGCAGGGGAACGATTCTAGGGGAAAAACTGTTTTTT. Translated: CASSQEGRGTILGEKLFF.

This chain joins TRBV6-5 and TRBJ1-2; D ambiguous. The CDR3 is 14 amino acids. Trimming took 2 bases from V and 0 from J, leaving 7 bases between them. Germline CDR1 MNHEY, CDR2 SVGAGI. The DNA of the CDR3 is TGTGCCAGCAGTTACGGCAGAACTAACTATGGCTACACCTTC. Protein sequence: CASSYGRTNYGYTF.

The chain carries TRBV5-1 and TRBJ2-5, with 8 bases lining up with TRBD1. Looked up from germline, CDR1 is SGHRS and CDR2 is YFSETQ. V gave up 4 bases and J gave up 3 bases; unmatched junction bases: 8. This CDR3 has 15 residues. In nucleotides, the CDR3 is TGCGCCAGCAGCCCCCAGCCGACAGGGGAAGAGACCCAGTACTTC. This encodes CASSPQPTGEETQYF.

CDR3 in amino acids: CASSLALGQGYNEQFF. DNA of the CDR3: TGCGCCAGCAGCTTGGCCTTGGGACAAGGCTACAATGAGCAGTTCTTC. The chain has TRBV5-1 and TRBJ2-1; a possible D gene is TRBD1 (6 bases). The CDR3 extends over 16 amino acids. V lost 0 bases to trimming and J lost 3 bases, with 13 bases between them. Germline CDR1 SGHRS, CDR2 YFSETQ.

V is TRBV12-5 and J is TRBJ1-3; D is uncertain. V was shortened by 6 bases and J by 3 bases, with 12 bases between the two germline ends. The CDR3 consists of 14 residues. From germline, CDR1 is LGHNT and CDR2 FRNRAP. The CDR3 coding sequence is TGTGCTAGTGGCTCAGGTGGCTATGGAAACACCATATATTTT. Translating it yields CASGSGGYGNTIYF.

The rearrangement links TRBV19 to TRBJ1-5, with 9 bases that match TRBD1. The CDR3 loop spans 16 amino acids. V lost 9 bases, J lost 2 bases, and 11 bases stayed unmatched. Germline lookup yields CDR1 LNHDA and CDR2 SQIVND (reference sequence). The CDR3 loop reads CASRDRELRGNQPQHF. Written as DNA, the CDR3 is TGTGCCAGCCGGGACAGGGAGTTGAGAGGCAATCAGCCCCAGCATTTT.

The V call is TRBV5-4, the J call TRBJ1-2; 10 bases agree with TRBD1. Germline V CDR1 and CDR2: SGHNT, YYREEE (reference sequence). The CDR3 sequence is 16 residues long. J lost 1 base, V lost 4 bases, and 7 bases had no gene match. The CDR3 loop is CASSEDRGAINYGYTF. Written as DNA, the CDR3 is TGTGCCAGCAGCGAGGACAGGGGGGCTATTAACTATGGCTACACCTTC.

This rearrangement joins TRBV5-1 to TRBJ1-2; D is undetermined. Trimming shortened V by 2 bases and J by 5 bases, and 19 bases separated the two germline ends. Germline values: CDR1 SGHRS, CDR2 YFSETQ. There are 16 residues in the CDR3. The CDR3 reads CASSFGQPGPGYGYTF. CDR3 DNA sequence: TGCGCCAGCAGCTTCGGTCAGCCTGGACCGGGGTATGGCTACACCTTC.

The gene calls are TRBV4-1 and TRBJ2-7; 10 bases fit TRBD1. Germline V gives CDR1 MGHRA, CDR2 YSYEKL. Trimming took 4 bases from V and 0 from J; bases not matched to a gene: 6. The CDR3 covers 16 residues. CDR3 loop: CASSRSTGGASYEQYF. The CDR3 region has the DNA TGCGCCAGCAGCCGTTCGACAGGGGGCGCCTCCTACGAGCAGTACTTC.

The gene calls are TRBV10-2 and TRBJ2-2; 9 positions match TRBD1. V shed 8 bases and J 8 bases; nucleotides not matched to a gene: 6. There are 13 residues in the CDR3. The germline gives CDR1 WSHSY, CDR2 SAAADI. The CDR3 is CASRTGDLGELFF. CDR3 DNA: TGCGCCAGCCGGACAGGGGACCTAGGGGAGCTGTTTTTT.

The chain employs TRBV27 and TRBJ2-1; 11 nucleotides agree with TRBD2. Looked up from germline, CDR1 is MNHEY and CDR2 is SMNVEV (reference sequence). Germline trimming cut 4 bases from V and 8 bases from J; bases unmatched to any gene: 10. This CDR3 spans 16 amino acids. CDR3 bases: TGTGCCAGCAGTTCGGGCCTAGCGGGAGGTTACTATGAGCAGTTCTTC. Translation gives CASSSGLAGGYYEQFF.

The rearrangement uses TRBV30 and TRBJ2-3; 9 bases agree with TRBD2. The V gene end was trimmed by 7 bases and the J gene end by 5 bases; junction bases not matched to a gene: 10. The germline V gene has CDR1 GTSNPN and CDR2 SVGIG (reference sequence). The CDR3 is 14 amino acids. The CDR3, as DNA: TGTGCCTACACAGGGACTAGCTATGAAGATACGCAGTATTTT. It translates to CAYTGTSYEDTQYF.

As to this clone: Relative to the germline gene, one junction end is altered; a read error may explain this. The rearrangement uses TRBV7-7 and TRBJ2-5, with 10 bases aligning to TRBD1. CDR3 length equals 15 residues. Germline loops: CDR1 SSHAT, CDR2 FNYEAQ (reference sequence). The CDR3 region has the DNA TGTGCTAGCAGCCAACCGACAGGGGGCACGGAGACCCAGTACTTC. It codes for CASSQPTGGTETQYF. Looking up the rest from reference TRBV7-7 and TRBJ2-5 gives the full variable domain: GAGVSQSPRYKVTKRGQDVTLRCDPISSHATLYWYQQALGQGPEFLTYFNYEAQPDKSGLPSDRFSAERPEGSISTLTIQRTEQRDSAMYRCASSQPTGGTETQYFGPGTRLLVL.

This chain links TRBV6-5 with TRBJ2-3, with D possibly TRBD1 on 5 matching bases. The length of the CDR3 is 14 residues. Looked up from germline, CDR1 is MNHEY and CDR2 is SVGAGI. V lost 10 bases to trimming and J lost 1 base, with 15 bases between them. CDR3 residues: CATRDIGGTDTQYF. The CDR3 DNA reads TGTGCCACCAGGGATATAGGGGGCACAGATACGCAGTATTTT.